Sequencing of this T cell receptor (beta chain) was carried out in a study of technical replicates of blood from a few donors. Germline CDR1 reads KGHSH; CDR2 reads LQKENI. Trimming removed 6 bases from V and 1 base from J, with 12 bases in between. The CDR3 covers 14 residues. Only in-frame clones appear in the TCRdb table, and some are missing; sequencing was by immunoSEQ multiplex PCR. The sample holds tens of thousands of clones, roughly 94% seen once. The sequenced material came from T cells isolated from PBMCs. The V call is TRBV18, the J call TRBJ1-1; maybe TRBD1 (5 bases). This sequence originates from a human donor in good health. CDR3 loop: CASSPGHKNTEAFF. The DNA for the CDR3 is TGTGCCAGCTCCCCTGGACACAAGAACACTGAAGCTTTCTTT.